A selection of T cell receptor beta chains follows, all from one sample in a study of molecular identifiers for immune sequencing clone quantification. In TCRdb, the PCR reads were re-called with MiXCR into one record per CDR3 protein. The sample contains fewer than 350,000 distinct CDR3 sequences, 24% of which appear only once. Sequenced sample: naive CD8+ T cells from blood, with Jurkat cell RNA spiked in. The receptors come from a human donor in good health. Some libraries in this study had Jurkat cell RNA spiked in. Both conserved end residues are part of each CDR3.

cdr3_length: 15; v_call: TRBV4-3; cdr3_aa: CASSHTGEGEDTQYF
cdr3_length: 14; v_call: TRBV4-1; cdr3_aa: CASSHLTIAREQFF
cdr3_length: 16; v_call: TRBV29-1; cdr3_aa: CSVEGFLGTGDYEQYF
cdr3_length: 15; v_call: TRBV2; cdr3_aa: CASSTGQNSNQPQHF
cdr3_length: 13; v_call: TRBV6-5; cdr3_aa: CASSRSYNQPQHF
cdr3_length: 13; v_call: TRBV2; cdr3_aa: CANARQAADTQYF
cdr3_length: 16; v_call: TRBV29-1; cdr3_aa: CSVERGVGGNSYEQYF
cdr3_length: 17; v_call: TRBV6-1; cdr3_aa: CASSFPMGGGTSDTQYF
cdr3_length: 15; v_call: TRBV7-9; cdr3_aa: CASSSLGTGVETQYF
cdr3_length: 15; v_call: TRBV12-3/TRBV12-4; cdr3_aa: CASSFAGASYNEQFF
cdr3_length: 16; v_call: TRBV7-8; cdr3_aa: CASSSTVTAPNSPLHF
cdr3_length: 15; v_call: TRBV27; cdr3_aa: CASSLRTGSSYEQYF
cdr3_length: 13; v_call: TRBV19; cdr3_aa: CASSIGLLYEQYF
cdr3_length: 14; v_call: TRBV27; cdr3_aa: CASSWAAMNTEAFF
cdr3_length: 17; v_call: TRBV4-1; cdr3_aa: CASSQDRRTNMNTEAFF
cdr3_length: 12; v_call: TRBV6-2/TRBV6-3; cdr3_aa: CASSYSRGTQYF
cdr3_length: 13; v_call: TRBV25-1; cdr3_aa: CASSQGRTDTQYF
cdr3_length: 11; v_call: TRBV29-1; cdr3_aa: CSVDPLGEQFF
cdr3_length: 15; v_call: TRBV6-6; cdr3_aa: CASSSPHMEVDTQYF
cdr3_length: 17; v_call: TRBV30; cdr3_aa: CAWSAVPYTSSTDTQYF
cdr3_length: 14; v_call: TRBV12-3/TRBV12-4; cdr3_aa: CASTKAPYPEKLFF
cdr3_length: 14; v_call: TRBV27; cdr3_aa: CASSFGATGYEQYF
cdr3_length: 18; v_call: TRBV6-5; cdr3_aa: CASRSRPLVADSYNEQFF
cdr3_length: 16; v_call: TRBV28; cdr3_aa: CATTRSLTPSTDTQYF
cdr3_length: 15; v_call: TRBV30; cdr3_aa: CAWSVYGLAGNEQYF
cdr3_length: 14; v_call: TRBV5-4; cdr3_aa: CASSLEGAGNEQFF
cdr3_length: 14; v_call: TRBV12-3/TRBV12-4; cdr3_aa: CASSLWGRDTEAFF
cdr3_length: 16; v_call: TRBV12-3/TRBV12-4; cdr3_aa: CASSPTTLSSYNEQFF
cdr3_length: 17; v_call: TRBV2; cdr3_aa: CASSERGRDLAKNIQYF
cdr3_length: 16; v_call: TRBV6-2/TRBV6-3; cdr3_aa: CASSYSVGVRGTEAFF
cdr3_length: 16; v_call: TRBV4-3; cdr3_aa: CASSQYDGRWGTEAFF
cdr3_length: 18; v_call: TRBV7-2; cdr3_aa: CASSLGGQGISWQETQYF
cdr3_length: 17; v_call: TRBV9; cdr3_aa: CASSPQTGQGVDEKLFF
cdr3_length: 15; v_call: TRBV4-1; cdr3_aa: CASSQDRADQEPQYF
cdr3_length: 11; v_call: TRBV12-3/TRBV12-4; cdr3_aa: CASGFSDTQYF
cdr3_length: 14; v_call: TRBV27; cdr3_aa: CASSLSQNTGELFF
cdr3_length: 12; v_call: TRBV18; cdr3_aa: CASSPGQLEAFF
cdr3_length: 18; v_call: TRBV12-3/TRBV12-4; cdr3_aa: CASSLVLGFLSGANVLTF
cdr3_length: 15; v_call: TRBV2; cdr3_aa: CASRELAAMSYEQYF
cdr3_length: 15; v_call: TRBV27; cdr3_aa: CASSLREPLGTEAFF
cdr3_length: 16; v_call: TRBV5-1; cdr3_aa: CASSLEVAAALYEQYF
cdr3_length: 16; v_call: TRBV7-9; cdr3_aa: CASSSAIGPNTGELFF
cdr3_length: 15; v_call: TRBV7-9; cdr3_aa: CASSPPTGPSYEQYF
cdr3_length: 15; v_call: TRBV7-9; cdr3_aa: CASSHPVGGVDTQYF
cdr3_length: 15; v_call: TRBV20-1; cdr3_aa: CSARTGQGGYGTQYF
cdr3_length: 18; v_call: TRBV4-1; cdr3_aa: CASSQPRPSGRLTGELFF
cdr3_length: 15; v_call: TRBV3-1; cdr3_aa: CASSQAGDTAYEQYF
cdr3_length: 13; v_call: TRBV29-1; cdr3_aa: CSVDGVGTDTQYF
cdr3_length: 11; v_call: TRBV29-1; cdr3_aa: CSVSDRTEAFF
cdr3_length: 17; v_call: TRBV27; cdr3_aa: CASSLVAPGGAGNTIYF
cdr3_length: 15; v_call: TRBV7-9; cdr3_aa: CASSLQGRSGNTIYF
cdr3_length: 19; v_call: TRBV27; cdr3_aa: CASSSKREGAVLVPDTQYF
cdr3_length: 14; v_call: TRBV25-1; cdr3_aa: CASSVFSGQETQYF
cdr3_length: 14; v_call: TRBV28; cdr3_aa: CASSLWESSYEQYF